One sample yielded the 8 T cell receptor beta chains listed below, sequenced in a study of CD8+CD57+ T cells in acquired aplastic anemia. TCR beta VDJ and CDR3 were profiled, and genomic DNA was the template. A single record per CDR3 protein comes from TCRdb applying MiXCR to the reads. The repertoire has 62,000 or so distinct CDR3 sequences, around 50% of them found once; the top ten carry approximately 8.3%. Sequences were obtained from sorted CD4+, CD8+, or CD8+CD57+ T cells (not recorded which) from PBMCs. The receptors shown here come from a human donor in good health, serving as a control.

This clonotype has at least ten counts. The rearrangement uses TRBV6-1 and TRBJ2-5; 8 bases align to TRBD2. J lost 4 bases, V lost 5 bases, and 9 bases had no gene match. The germline V gene encodes CDR1 MNHNS and CDR2 SASEGT. The CDR3 contains 15 residues. The CDR3 nucleotides read TGTGCCAGCAGTAAGAATACGGGGGGGCTAGAGACCCAGTACTTC. Translated, it gives CASSKNTGGLETQYF.

Relative to its sample, this clonotype is medium-sized. The J gene is TRBJ2-7, the V gene TRBV10-3; D may be TRBD1 (6 bases). There are 15 residues in the CDR3. The V and J ends lost 6 bases and 7 bases respectively, with 22 bases between them. In germline, CDR1 is ENHRY, CDR2 SYGVKD. In DNA, the CDR3 is TGTGCCATCAGGGACCGACAGGAGGACTTTCGGGAGCAGTACTTC. Its translation is CAIRDRQEDFREQYF.

The chain employs TRBV25-1 and TRBJ2-7, with D perhaps TRBD1 (6 bases). Trimming pared 8 bases from V and 4 bases from J, leaving 33 bases between. In germline, CDR1 is MGHDK, CDR2 SYGVNS. CDR3 length: 19 residues. The CDR3 sequence is CASVGQGKVYGYTTYEQYF. The CDR3, as DNA: TGTGCCAGCGTGGGGCAGGGGAAGGTCTATGGCTACACAACGTACGAGCAGTACTTC.

The chain is built from TRBV9 and TRBJ2-3, with D unresolved. The CDR3 has 13 residues. The V and J ends lost 0 bases and 2 bases respectively, with 4 bases between them. Germline V gene sequence: CDR1 SGDLS, CDR2 YYNGEE. CDR3 residues: CASSVGDTDTQYF. CDR3 nucleotides: TGTGCCAGCAGCGTAGGAGACACAGATACGCAGTATTTT.

This clonotype was seen more than once but under ten times. CDR3 residues: CASSAESDSGYTF. Written as DNA, the CDR3 is TGTGCCAGCAGTGCCGAGAGCGATAGTGGCTACACCTTC. V and J are TRBV2 and TRBJ1-2; D uncertain. Looked up from germline, CDR1 is SNHLY and CDR2 is FYNNEI. Trimming pared 4 bases from V and 7 bases from J, leaving 13 bases between. This CDR3 has 13 amino acids.

This clonotype was counted at least ten times. The chain carries TRBV25-1 and TRBJ1-1, with 10 bases matching TRBD1. Germline lookup yields CDR1 MGHDK and CDR2 SYGVNS. This CDR3 is 15 amino acids long. V dropped 7 bases and J dropped 4; count of bases not matched to a gene: 9. The CDR3 protein is CASTHGGQGTTEAFF. CDR3 sequence (DNA): TGTGCCAGCACCCACGGGGGACAGGGGACCACTGAAGCTTTCTTT.

In this sample, this clonotype turned up many times. The chain links TRBV3-1 to TRBJ2-1, with 13 bases lining up with TRBD2. Germline V CDR1 and CDR2: LGHDT, YNNKEL (reference sequence). This CDR3 contains 16 residues. V dropped 2 bases and J dropped 6; count of bases not matched to a gene: 4. The chain's CDR3 is CASSQRTSGRANEQFF. CDR3 nucleotide sequence: TGTGCCAGCAGCCAACGTACTAGCGGGAGGGCCAATGAGCAGTTCTTC.

This clonotype showed up just once. A much larger clone sits a single nucleotide away, making a read error possible. The J gene is TRBJ1-4, the V gene TRBV6-5, with D perhaps TRBD1 (6 bases). The germline V and J ends were trimmed by 0 bases and 10 bases, with 12 bases remaining between them. The CDR3 sequence is 14 residues long. Germline V CDR1 and CDR2: MNHEY, SVGAGI. In nucleotides, the CDR3 is TGTGCCAGCAGTTACTCCGGGAGGGGGGGAAAACTGTTTTTT. Translated: CASSYSGRGGKLFF.